One sample yielded the 28 T cell receptor beta chains listed below, sequenced in a study of blood T cell repertoires in COVID-19 (TCRdb year 2020). Library method: the immunoSEQ multiplex PCR assay. The source is immuneACCESS, and TCRdb retained only in-frame sequences with V and J called. Part of the clones is not carried over; for the studies checked, unresolved V genes explain less than half of this, and the remainder is unexplained. This sample holds about 200,000 clones; about 84% were observed only once. The top ten clonotypes cover about 6% of the sample. The specimen was PBMCs or T cells enriched from blood (not recorded which). The receptors derive from a man aged 40-49 years with acute COVID-19.

This clone was seen a handful of times. The V gene is TRBV19, the J gene TRBJ1-1; D not certain. Germline V lookup: CDR1 LNHDA, CDR2 SQIVND (reference sequence). V was shortened by 5 bases and J by 6 bases, with 16 bases between the two germline ends. This CDR3 contains 14 residues. The CDR3 DNA is TGTGCCAGTAGTGTCACCTTTCTGTCAGCTGAAGCTTTCTTT. Translated: CASSVTFLSAEAFF.

The chain combines TRBV9 with TRBJ2-5, with D possibly TRBD2 on 7 matching bases. The CDR3 covers 15 residues. Between the trimmed V and J ends, which lost 10 bases and 2 bases, there was a span of 21 bases. CDR1 and CDR2 from the germline V gene are SGDLS and YYNGEE. The CDR3 loop reads CAASPGRGPQETQYF. In nucleotides, the CDR3 is TGTGCCGCAAGTCCTGGGCGGGGGCCTCAAGAGACCCAGTACTTC.

The count of this clone is one. The V call is TRBV29-1, the J call TRBJ1-1; 7 positions agree with TRBD1. Germline V CDR1 and CDR2: SQVTM, ANQGSEA. CDR3 size: 13 residues. V lost 5 bases to trimming and J lost 7 bases; unmatched junction nucleotides: 10. CDR3 residues: CSVKQGIVNEAFF. DNA of the CDR3: TGCAGCGTTAAACAGGGGATAGTTAATGAAGCTTTCTTT.

The chain employs TRBV7-2 and TRBJ1-5; D may be TRBD1 (5 bases). The CDR3 has 14 amino acids. V was trimmed by 0 bases and J by 4 bases, leaving 7 bases between them. CDR1 is SGHTA and CDR2 is FQGNSA in the germline V gene. The CDR3 here is CASSLAGGNQPQHF. The DNA for the CDR3 is TGTGCCAGCAGCTTAGCGGGGGGGAATCAGCCCCAGCATTTT.

This sequence joins TRBV7-8 and TRBJ2-1; 12 bases are a match to TRBD2. Germline CDR1 SGHVS, CDR2 FQNEAQ. The CDR3 is 17 amino acids. The V gene end was trimmed by 5 bases and the J gene end by 3 bases; junction bases not matched to a gene: 8. CDR3 protein: CASSPRLAGEVYNEQFF. Here the CDR3 DNA reads TGTGCCAGCAGCCCACGACTAGCGGGAGAGGTCTACAATGAGCAGTTCTTC. The full variable domain, completed using reference TRBV7-8 and TRBJ2-1, is GAGVSQSPRYKVAKRGQDVALRCDPISGHVSLFWYQQALGQGPEFLTYFQNEAQLDKSGLPSDRFFAERPEGSVSTLKIQRTQQEDSAVYLCASSPRLAGEVYNEQFFGPGTRLTVL.

This clone was detected only once. The chain uses TRBV7-2 and TRBJ2-7, with 12 positions matching TRBD2. The germline gives CDR1 SGHTA, CDR2 FQGNSA. V trimming: 4 bases; J trimming: 1 base; junction bases outside the gene matches: 5. The CDR3 has 16 residues. The DNA for the CDR3 is TGTGCCAGCAGCTGGGGACTAGCGGGTGCGTCCTACGAGCAGTACTTC. It yields the protein CASSWGLAGASYEQYF.

The CDR3, as DNA: TGCGCCAGCTGCCTGGGGCCTCAGCAGTACTTC. Translating gives CASCLGPQQYF. The gene calls are TRBV5-1 and TRBJ2-7, with a weak D call TRBD1 (5 bases). The CDR3 length is 11 residues. The germline CDR1 and CDR2 sequences are SGHRS and YFSETQ. V gave up 7 bases and J gave up 8 bases, with 13 bases separating them.

This clone appeared once. V gene TRBV9 combines with J gene TRBJ2-1; 8 positions agree with TRBD2. Trimming removed 3 bases from V and 4 bases from J; junction bases left unmatched: 9. The germline gives CDR1 SGDLS, CDR2 YYNGEE. The CDR3 length is 16 residues. The CDR3 DNA is TGTGCCAGCAGCGCCCCCCGGGGACTAGAGTACAATGAGCAGTTCTTC. Residues: CASSAPRGLEYNEQFF.

This sequence joins TRBV7-2 and TRBJ1-5; 8 bases line up with TRBD1. CDR3 length equals 15 residues. Germline CDR1 reads SGHTA; CDR2 reads FQGNSA. Trimming took 3 bases from V and 1 from J; bases not matched to a gene: 2. CDR3 nucleotides: TGTGCCAGCAGCTTGCAGGGGGCGAGCAATCAGCCCCAGCATTTT. Amino acids: CASSLQGASNQPQHF. Supplemented by reference TRBV7-2 and TRBJ1-5, the full variable domain reads GAGVSQSPSNKVTEKGKDVELRCDPISGHTALYWYRQSLGQGLEFLIYFQGNSAPDKSGLPSDRFSAERTGGSVSTLTIQRTQQEDSAVYLCASSLQGASNQPQHFGDGTRLSIL.

The rearrangement uses TRBV5-1 and TRBJ2-7; 11 bases fit TRBD2. The length of the CDR3 is 15 residues. V dropped 2 bases and J dropped 4; count of bases not matched to a gene: 5. Per germline, CDR1 SGHRS and CDR2 YFSETQ. The CDR3 sequence is CASSFTSGSLYEQYF. In nucleotides, the CDR3 is TGCGCCAGCAGCTTCACTAGCGGGAGTCTTTACGAGCAGTACTTC.

V gene TRBV10-1 combines with J gene TRBJ1-1; D unresolved. Trimming left V 3 bases short and J 5 bases short, with 7 bases between. The CDR3 has 12 residues. The V gene's germline CDR1 is WNHNN and CDR2 SYGVQD (reference sequence). The CDR3 sequence: CASSESRTEAFF. The CDR3 coding sequence is TGCGCCAGCAGTGAATCCCGGACTGAAGCTTTCTTT.

The table lists this clone with a few counts. The chain links TRBV30 to TRBJ1-3, with a weak D call TRBD1 (6 bases). The CDR3 is 13 residues long. The germline CDR1 and CDR2 sequences are GTSNPN and SVGIG (reference sequence). Trimming removed 7 bases from V and 4 bases from J, with 14 bases in between. CDR3 bases: TGTGCCTTCGGACAGTCGTGGGGAAACACCATATATTTT. This codes for CAFGQSWGNTIYF.

V and J are TRBV5-1 and TRBJ2-1, with 7 nucleotides matching TRBD2. V shed 7 bases, J shed 6 bases, and the junction held 10 bases outside the gene matches. From germline, CDR1 is SGHRS and CDR2 YFSETQ. The CDR3 has 14 residues. CDR3 coding DNA: TGCGCCAGCTCACCAGCGGGACTACCCAATGAGCAGTTCTTC. As protein: CASSPAGLPNEQFF. The whole variable domain, remainder taken from reference TRBV5-1 and TRBJ2-1, is KAGVTQTPRYLIKTRGQQVTLSCSPISGHRSVSWYQQTPGQGLQFLFEYFSETQRNKGNFPGRFSGRQFSNSRSEMNVSTLELGDSALYLCASSPAGLPNEQFFGPGTRLTVL.

This clone was seen once. The rearrangement links TRBV24-1 to TRBJ1-1; a possible D gene is TRBD1 (5 bases). Deletions cut 1 base from V and 7 bases from J, with 6 bases between. This CDR3 has 12 amino acids. Germline V gene lookup returns CDR1 KGHDR and CDR2 SFDVKD. As DNA, the CDR3 is TGTGCCACCAGTGATTTCGGGGGTGAAGCTTTCTTT. The encoded protein is CATSDFGGEAFF.

This clone turned up a few times. The chain employs TRBV11-2 and TRBJ1-6; weak D call: TRBD1 (6 bases). V was pared by 5 bases and J by 7 bases, with 15 bases between. The CDR3 loop spans 15 amino acids. Germline V gene sequence: CDR1 SGHAT, CDR2 FQNNGV. The CDR3: CASSLKGGVNSPLHF. In nucleotides, the CDR3 is TGTGCCAGCAGCCTAAAGGGGGGGGTGAATTCACCCCTCCACTTT.

The chain combines TRBV19 with TRBJ2-5; D perhaps matches TRBD2 (6 bases). Germline CDR1 and CDR2: LNHDA and SQIVND (reference sequence). The CDR3 consists of 15 residues. Trimming left V 8 bases short and J 2 bases short, with 18 bases between. CDR3 nucleotides: TGTGCCAGTGGACCCCAGGCAGGGAGGCAAGAGACCCAGTACTTC. It codes for CASGPQAGRQETQYF.

The rearrangement uses TRBV9 and TRBJ2-1, with 9 nucleotides matching TRBD2. J lost 2 bases, V lost 0 bases, and 6 bases had no gene match. The CDR3 totals 17 residues. Per germline, CDR1 SGDLS and CDR2 YYNGEE. This chain's CDR3 is CASSVEPASGAYNEQFF. In DNA, the CDR3 is TGTGCCAGCAGCGTAGAGCCCGCTAGCGGGGCCTACAATGAGCAGTTCTTC.

The V and J genes are TRBV20-1 and TRBJ2-7, with 7 bases lining up with TRBD1. Germline V lookup: CDR1 DFQATT, CDR2 SNEGSKA (reference sequence). This CDR3 is 10 amino acids long. J gave up 6 bases and V 5 bases, and 1 base lay outside the gene matches. CDR3 residues: CSASGGEQYF. The CDR3 DNA reads TGCAGTGCTTCAGGGGGCGAGCAGTACTTC.

The chain recombines TRBV30 with TRBJ1-6; 8 bases map to TRBD1. V shed 3 bases and J 7 bases; nucleotides not matched to a gene: 8. CDR1 and CDR2 (germline): GTSNPN, SVGIG (reference sequence). The CDR3 is 15 residues long. The CDR3 bases are TGTGCCTGGAGCGGGGACAGGATGGAAAATTCACCCCTCCACTTT. Translated: CAWSGDRMENSPLHF. The full variable domain, in which reference TRBV30 and TRBJ1-6 provide the parts outside the CDR3, is SQTIHQWPATLVQPVGSPLSLECTVEGTSNPNLYWYRQAAGRGLQLLFYSVGIGQISSEVPQNLSASRPQDRQFILSSKKLLLSDSGFYLCAWSGDRMENSPLHFGNGTRLTVT.

The chain links TRBV11-1 to TRBJ2-5, with D possibly matching TRBD1 (6 bases). V was trimmed by 1 base and J by 0 bases, leaving 9 bases between them. Germline CDR1 SGHAT, CDR2 FQDESV (reference sequence). CDR3 length: 15 amino acids. CDR3 sequence reads: CASSLGPGDQETQYF. DNA for the CDR3: TGTGCCAGCAGCTTAGGCCCAGGGGACCAAGAGACCCAGTACTTC.

The chain recombines TRBV6-6 with TRBJ2-5; D is unresolved. The CDR3 is 12 residues long. Between the trimmed V and J ends, which lost 7 bases and 5 bases, there was a span of 11 bases. Germline CDR1 MNHNY, CDR2 SVGAGI (reference sequence). The CDR3 nucleotides read TGTGCCAGCACAGTACAAGCGGAGACCCAGTACTTC. It yields the protein CASTVQAETQYF.

The chain is built from TRBV19 and TRBJ2-2; 7 positions match TRBD2. With V trimmed by 5 bases and J by 7 bases, 16 bases remained unmatched. Germline V CDR1 and CDR2: LNHDA, SQIVND (reference sequence). The CDR3 loop spans 17 amino acids. The CDR3 bases are TGTGCCAGTAGTGCGGGGACGGCGGGAGCGCGGATCGGGGAGCTGTTTTTT. It translates to CASSAGTAGARIGELFF.

CDR3 amino acids: CASSSRDPGELFF. CDR3 coding DNA: TGTGCCAGCAGTTCCCGGGATCCCGGGGAGCTGTTTTTT. The V gene is TRBV28, the J gene TRBJ2-2; perhaps TRBD2 as D (5 bases). V was trimmed by 4 bases and J by 6 bases, leaving 9 bases between them. The CDR3 loop spans 13 amino acids. Germline lookup yields CDR1 MDHEN and CDR2 SYDVKM.

This clone appeared a few times. The chain has TRBV28 and TRBJ1-6; 8 bases map to TRBD1. This CDR3 comprises 16 residues. Unmatched junction bases numbered 15, after V lost 9 bases and J lost 8 bases. Germline assignment: CDR1 MDHEN and CDR2 SYDVKM. The DNA for the CDR3 is TGTGCCAGTACCCGGTCCAGGGGGCGGATGGATTCACCCCTCCACTTT. Amino acids: CASTRSRGRMDSPLHF.

This clone was counted once. The J gene is TRBJ1-5, the V gene TRBV27, with D maybe TRBD1 (6 bases). Trimming removed 0 bases at V and 7 bases at J, with 13 bases between. This CDR3 contains 15 residues. Germline-derived CDR1 and CDR2 are MNHEY and SMNVEV (reference sequence). The CDR3 region has the DNA TGTGCCAGCAGTTTATCGGGGGGGGCATCACAGCCCCAGCATTTT. It encodes CASSLSGGASQPQHF.

The gene calls are TRBV11-2 and TRBJ2-3; D unclear. CDR1 is SGHAT and CDR2 is FQNNGV in the germline V gene. The CDR3 loop spans 17 amino acids. Trimming removed 1 base at V and 1 base at J, with 15 bases between. CDR3 nucleotides: TGTGCCAGCAGCTTAGGTAAAACTAAATGGGGCACAGATACGCAGTATTTT. Translating it yields CASSLGKTKWGTDTQYF.

The V call is TRBV6-5, the J call TRBJ2-2; a possible D gene is TRBD1 (6 bases). This CDR3 contains 14 residues. Germline loops: CDR1 MNHEY, CDR2 SVGAGI. CDR3 in amino acids: CASRAGANTGELFF. CDR3 nucleotides: TGTGCGTCTCGGGCAGGGGCGAACACCGGGGAGCTGTTTTTT.

The chain combines TRBV24-1 with TRBJ2-2, with 7 bases fitting TRBD2. Per germline, CDR1 KGHDR and CDR2 SFDVKD. With 1 base clipped from V and 6 bases from J, the junction kept 4 bases outside the gene matches. This CDR3 is 15 amino acids long. DNA of the CDR3: TGTGCCACCAGTGATTTAGAACTAGCGTCCGGGGAGCTGTTTTTT. It translates to CATSDLELASGELFF.